This passage covers 4 T cell receptor beta chains from one sample sequenced in a study of OX40 agonist ivuxolimab in advanced cancers. Clones were sequenced by immunoSEQ multiplex PCR, and TCRdb holds only the in-frame ones, with some missing. The table has around 22,000 clones, 84% seen once. Specimen: CD4+ or CD8+ T cells sorted from blood, collected in a trial of the OX40 agonist ivuxolimab. The receptor set was obtained from an adult with an advanced solid tumor such as melanoma, head and neck, liver or kidney cancer.

The rearrangement joins TRBV28 to TRBJ2-7, with D possibly matching TRBD2 (5 bases). Trimming stripped 7 bases from V and 3 bases from J, with 16 bases between. The CDR3 has 14 amino acids. Germline assignment: CDR1 MDHEN and CDR2 SYDVKM. CDR3 sequence: CASTPAGMYYEQYF. The CDR3 DNA sequence: TGTGCCAGCACCCCCGCGGGTATGTACTACGAGCAGTACTTC.

V gene TRBV9 combines with J gene TRBJ2-3; the D gene could be TRBD1 or TRBD2 (5 bases each). The CDR3 loop spans 13 amino acids. V was shortened by 7 bases and J by 5 bases, with 14 bases between the two germline ends. The germline gives CDR1 SGDLS, CDR2 YYNGEE. The CDR3 coding sequence is TGTGCCAGCGGGAACCTGGGGGTAGATACGCAGTATTTT. This translates into CASGNLGVDTQYF.

The chain employs TRBV4-2 and TRBJ2-1, with 7 bases fitting TRBD2. The CDR3 loop spans 16 amino acids. The trim removed 0 bases at V and 5 bases at J, leaving 7 bases unmatched. Germline assignment: CDR1 LGHNA and CDR2 YNFKEQ. CDR3 nucleotides: TGTGCCAGCAGCCAAGATGTCGGGAGGAACAACAATGAGCAGTTCTTC. Protein product: CASSQDVGRNNNEQFF.

The chain links TRBV7-2 to TRBJ2-7, with D maybe TRBD1 (6 bases). The CDR3 loop spans 13 amino acids. The germline V gene encodes CDR1 SGHTA and CDR2 FQGNSA. Trimming stripped 5 bases from V and 3 bases from J, with 11 bases between. This CDR3 is CASSQGMDYEQYF. Here the CDR3 DNA reads TGTGCCAGCAGCCAGGGGATGGACTACGAGCAGTACTTC. Full variable domain (outside the CDR3, taken from reference TRBV7-2 and TRBJ2-7): GAGVSQSPSNKVTEKGKDVELRCDPISGHTALYWYRQSLGQGLEFLIYFQGNSAPDKSGLPSDRFSAERTGGSVSTLTIQRTQQEDSAVYLCASSQGMDYEQYFGPGTRLTVT.